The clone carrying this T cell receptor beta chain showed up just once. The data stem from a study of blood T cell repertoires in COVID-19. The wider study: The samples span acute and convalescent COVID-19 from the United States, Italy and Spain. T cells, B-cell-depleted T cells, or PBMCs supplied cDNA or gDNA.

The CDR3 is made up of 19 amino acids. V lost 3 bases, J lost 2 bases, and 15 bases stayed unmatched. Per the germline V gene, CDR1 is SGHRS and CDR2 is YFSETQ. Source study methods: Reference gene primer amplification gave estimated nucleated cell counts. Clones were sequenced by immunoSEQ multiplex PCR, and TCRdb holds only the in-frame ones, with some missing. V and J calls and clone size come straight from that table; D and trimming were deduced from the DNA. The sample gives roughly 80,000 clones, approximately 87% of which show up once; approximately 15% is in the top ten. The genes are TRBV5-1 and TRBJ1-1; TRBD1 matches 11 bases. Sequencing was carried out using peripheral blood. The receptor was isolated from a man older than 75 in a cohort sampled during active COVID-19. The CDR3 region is CASSSPPGTGGWGNTEAFF. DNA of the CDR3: TGCGCCAGCAGCTCCCCCCCCGGGACAGGGGGGTGGGGAAACACTGAAGCTTTCTTT.